A single sample gave rise to the 21 T cell receptor beta chains below, sequenced in a study of cytomegalovirus exposure and HLA in healthy donors. This PCR relied on a set of 60 Vbeta primers and 13 Jbeta primers. Data came from immunoSEQ multiplex PCR; TCRdb stores just in-frame clones and leaves some out. The sample lists roughly 190,000 clones; 87% were seen once. Sequenced: PBMCs. Receptors originate from a man aged 25 to 45 in good health and CMV-seronegative.

V and J are TRBV2 and TRBJ2-5; D may be TRBD2 (6 bases). V gave up 6 bases and J gave up 0 bases, with 20 bases separating them. Germline CDR1 and CDR2: SNHLY and FYNNEI. CDR3 length equals 17 residues. The CDR3 reads CASREGFFGFNQETQYF. The CDR3 DNA reads TGTGCCAGCAGGGAGGGGTTCTTCGGGTTTAACCAAGAGACCCAGTACTTC.

The J gene is TRBJ2-3, the V gene TRBV19, with D perhaps matching TRBD2 (6 bases). V was shortened by 6 bases and J by 2 bases, with 18 bases between the two germline ends. Germline V lookup: CDR1 LNHDA, CDR2 SQIVND (reference sequence). CDR3 size: 16 residues. The CDR3 nucleotides read TGTGCCAGTAGCTCATGGGATAGCGGCGCCACAGATACGCAGTATTTT. Protein: CASSSWDSGATDTQYF.

The gene calls are TRBV4-1 and TRBJ2-7, with TRBD2 identical over 10 bases. Per germline, CDR1 MGHRA and CDR2 YSYEKL. This CDR3 has 15 amino acids. Unmatched junction bases numbered 3, after V lost 0 bases and J lost 4 bases. CDR3 DNA sequence: TGCGCCAGCAGCCAAGATGCGGGACTAGCGTACGAGCAGTACTTC. This encodes CASSQDAGLAYEQYF.

The V call is TRBV6-5, the J call TRBJ2-5, with D tentatively TRBD2 (7 bases). Germline CDR1 is MNHEY and CDR2 is SVGAGI. This CDR3 contains 14 residues. V lost 8 bases, J lost 5 bases, and 18 bases lay in between. CDR3: CASSLTSGGETQYF. CDR3 sequence (DNA): TGTGCCAGCTCCCTTACTTCGGGGGGCGAGACCCAGTACTTC.

This clone was seen only once. The chain combines TRBV2 with TRBJ1-6; tentatively, D is TRBD1 (5 bases). V lost 6 bases and J 9 bases, leaving 15 bases between the germline ends. The germline CDR1 and CDR2 sequences are SNHLY and FYNNEI. The CDR3 spans 14 residues. The CDR3 loop reads CASSATGSTSPLHF. DNA for the CDR3: TGTGCCAGCAGCGCCACAGGATCCACTTCACCCCTCCACTTT.

The chain joins TRBV5-1 to TRBJ1-1, with 9 positions matching TRBD1. This CDR3 contains 16 residues. With V trimmed by 0 bases and J by 4 bases, 7 bases remained unmatched. CDR1 and CDR2 from the germline V gene are SGHRS and YFSETQ. CDR3 DNA: TGCGCCAGCAGCTTGGAGACAGGGGGAAACCCCACTGAAGCTTTCTTT. As protein: CASSLETGGNPTEAFF.

The gene calls are TRBV6-5 and TRBJ2-1; TRBD2 is a possible D gene (5 bases). Germline V gene lookup returns CDR1 MNHEY and CDR2 SVGAGI. Trimming took off 6 bases at V and 5 bases at J, with 17 bases between the two ends. The CDR3 extends over 15 amino acids. CDR3 sequence: CASSSRTAKDNEQFF. Here the CDR3 DNA reads TGTGCCAGCAGCTCGCGGACTGCAAAAGACAATGAGCAGTTCTTC.

This clone was observed a single time. The chain carries TRBV6-1 and TRBJ2-7, with D possibly matching TRBD1 (7 bases). V was trimmed by 4 bases and J by 4 bases, leaving 14 bases between them. Germline CDR1 is MNHNS and CDR2 is SASEGT. This CDR3 has 14 residues. CDR3 protein: CASSARDSPYEQYF. CDR3 DNA sequence: TGTGCCAGCAGTGCGCGGGACAGTCCTTACGAGCAGTACTTC.

The J gene is TRBJ1-2, the V gene TRBV28; tentatively, D is TRBD1 (5 bases). Trimming shortened V by 2 bases and J by 1 base, and 11 bases separated the two germline ends. CDR1 is MDHEN, CDR2 SYDVKM, per germline. CDR3 size: 15 residues. CDR3 loop: CASSLPLGVNYGYTF. The CDR3 DNA sequence: TGTGCCAGCAGTTTACCCCTAGGGGTTAACTATGGCTACACCTTC.

This chain links TRBV19 with TRBJ2-7; D possibly corresponds to TRBD2 (6 bases). V gave up 0 bases and J gave up 3 bases, with 24 bases separating them. This CDR3 comprises 19 residues. Germline values: CDR1 LNHDA, CDR2 SQIVND (reference sequence). CDR3 sequence reads: CASSIDLGVGGKPLYEQYF. CDR3 nucleotides: TGTGCCAGTAGTATAGATTTGGGGGTCGGGGGAAAACCCCTCTACGAGCAGTACTTC.

The V gene is TRBV11-2, the J gene TRBJ2-3; D ambiguous. Germline loops: CDR1 SGHAT, CDR2 FQNNGV. The length of the CDR3 is 12 residues. V shed 1 base and J shed 6 bases, with 5 bases lying between them. CDR3 DNA sequence: TGTGCCAGCAGCTTAGGCGGCGATACGCAGTATTTT. This encodes CASSLGGDTQYF.

The chain recombines TRBV19 with TRBJ1-5; D is undetermined. Germline V gives CDR1 LNHDA, CDR2 SQIVND (reference sequence). The length of the CDR3 is 14 residues. Deletions cut 7 bases from V and 7 bases from J, with 17 bases between. CDR3 in amino acids: CASTSPSGRQPQHF. As DNA, the CDR3 is TGTGCCAGTACCTCCCCTTCGGGGAGACAGCCCCAGCATTTT.

This clone was seen a handful of times. V is TRBV10-3 and J is TRBJ1-3, with D possibly matching TRBD1 (5 bases). The CDR3 is made up of 14 amino acids. Trimming removed 6 bases from V and 0 bases from J, with 9 bases in between. The germline V gene encodes CDR1 ENHRY and CDR2 SYGVKD. CDR3 in amino acids: CAIRETGSGNTIYF. The DNA for the CDR3 is TGTGCCATCAGGGAAACAGGCTCTGGAAACACCATATATTTT.

The J gene is TRBJ1-5, the V gene TRBV19; 7 positions agree with TRBD1. The V and J ends lost 4 bases and 2 bases, in that order; junction bases with no gene match: 14. Per germline, CDR1 LNHDA and CDR2 SQIVND (reference sequence). This CDR3 is 18 amino acids long. CDR3 nucleotide sequence: TGTGCCAGTAGTAACACCCCCTGGGGTCAGGGGGGCAATCAGCCCCAGCATTTT. It codes for CASSNTPWGQGGNQPQHF.

This chain connects TRBV7-2 to TRBJ1-1, with D uncertain. Trimming took off 4 bases at V and 12 bases at J, with 18 bases between the two ends. There are 13 residues in the CDR3. Germline V CDR1 and CDR2: SGHTA, FQGNSA. The CDR3 spells CASSSSGLGETFF. The CDR3 coding sequence is TGTGCCAGCAGCTCCTCCGGGCTCGGGGAGACTTTCTTT. Using reference TRBV7-2 and TRBJ1-1 for the parts outside the CDR3, the full variable domain is GAGVSQSPSNKVTEKGKDVELRCDPISGHTALYWYRQSLGQGLEFLIYFQGNSAPDKSGLPSDRFSAERTGGSVSTLTIQRTQQEDSAVYLCASSSSGLGETFFGQGTRLTVV.

This chain uses TRBV10-3 with TRBJ1-1, with D perhaps TRBD1 (6 bases). CDR3 length: 14 amino acids. The germline gives CDR1 ENHRY, CDR2 SYGVKD. Trimming pared 7 bases from V and 0 bases from J, leaving 12 bases between. The CDR3 here is CAIKKGDMNTEAFF. CDR3 coding DNA: TGTGCCATCAAGAAAGGGGACATGAACACTGAAGCTTTCTTT.

The gene calls are TRBV6-1 and TRBJ2-5; no clear D gene. This CDR3 is built from 14 residues. V shed 4 bases and J shed 3 bases, with 12 bases lying between them. The V gene's germline CDR1 is MNHNS and CDR2 SASEGT. This CDR3 is CASSARQNEETQYF. DNA for the CDR3: TGTGCCAGCAGTGCTCGCCAGAACGAAGAGACCCAGTACTTC.

The V gene is TRBV28, the J gene TRBJ2-3, with TRBD1 matching 9 bases. The CDR3 covers 20 residues. J lost 3 bases, V lost 0 bases, and 16 bases had no gene match. Looked up from germline, CDR1 is MDHEN and CDR2 is SYDVKM. The CDR3 DNA reads as TGTGCCAGCAGTTTATGGAGGAGGATTTCGGGACAGGGCGCGACAGATACGCAGTATTTT. Amino acid sequence: CASSLWRRISGQGATDTQYF.

The rearrangement links TRBV6-1 to TRBJ2-1, with TRBD1 matching 7 bases. This CDR3 region has 14 residues. Germline V gene sequence: CDR1 MNHNS, CDR2 SASEGT. The trim removed 3 bases at V and 5 bases at J, leaving 4 bases unmatched. CDR3 loop: CASSDGQENNEQFF. The CDR3 nucleotides read TGTGCCAGCAGTGACGGACAGGAAAACAATGAGCAGTTCTTC.

V is TRBV27 and J is TRBJ2-7, with 9 bases matching TRBD2. The CDR3 spans 14 residues. Trimming cost V 1 base and J 4 bases; bases outside gene matches: 2. CDR1 and CDR2 from the germline V gene are MNHEY and SMNVEV (reference sequence). The chain's CDR3 is CASSLFAGGYEQYF. CDR3 sequence (DNA): TGTGCCAGCAGTTTATTTGCGGGAGGGTACGAGCAGTACTTC.

The chain combines TRBV28 with TRBJ1-6, with D unresolved. This CDR3 has 15 residues. The germline V and J ends were trimmed by 5 bases and 0 bases, with 8 bases remaining between them. Germline V gene sequence: CDR1 MDHEN, CDR2 SYDVKM. The CDR3 loop reads CASSVGSSYNSPLHF. As DNA, the CDR3 is TGTGCCAGCAGTGTCGGGAGCTCCTATAATTCACCCCTCCACTTT.